This T cell receptor (beta chain) was recorded in a study of blood T cells in healthy people across ages. The V and J ends lost 7 bases and 13 bases respectively, with 17 bases between them. CDR1 and CDR2 (germline): SQVTM, ANQGSEA. CDR3 length equals 11 residues. Alongside a J-beta primer mix, a sample-barcoded 5' primer served in a second PCR lasting about 7 to 12 cycles. From the 5' RACE reads, TCRdb called clonotypes with MiXCR, one entry per CDR3 protein. Of over 1,300,000 distinct CDR3 sequences listed, 59% are singletons. The sample consisted of blood. The source of this sequence is a man younger than 35 in good health. The chain combines TRBV29-1 with TRBJ2-1, with D perhaps assigned TRBD1 or TRBD2 (5 bases each). Written as DNA, the CDR3 is TGCAGCGCTTGGGAGACAGAACACCAGTTCTTC. Translation: CSAWETEHQFF.